A selection of T cell receptor beta chains follows, all from one sample in a study. TCRdb re-analysed the 5' RACE reads in MiXCR, keeping a single row per CDR3 protein. The data show 50,000 to 75,000 distinct CDR3 sequences, around a fifth seen once. The sample taken for sequencing was memory CD4+ T cells sorted from a lymph node. These receptor sequences come from a female donor with breast cancer. CDR3s include the opening cysteine and the closing phenylalanine or tryptophan. D genes are given only for firm matches. Size values are once, few and many counts, or a class for expanded clones, and some rows have none.

>TRBV19|few|TRBJ2-2|NA|17
CASSMLFGQPNTGELFF
TGTGCCAGTAGTATGTTATTCGGACAGCCGAACACCGGGGAGCTGTTTTTT
>TRBV7-2|NA|TRBJ2-5|TRBD2|16
CASSLIGTSGKETQYF
TGTGCCAGCAGCTTAATTGGGACTAGCGGAAAAGAGACCCAGTACTTC
>TRBV9|NA|TRBJ1-2|NA|15
CASSVGTTVIYGYTF
TGTGCCAGCAGCGTAGGGACAACAGTTATCTATGGCTACACCTTC
>TRBV19|few|TRBJ2-3|TRBD2|15
CASSITSGSTDTQYF
TGTGCCAGTAGTATTACTAGCGGAAGCACAGATACGCAGTATTTT
>TRBV4-3|NA|TRBJ2-3|NA|14
CASSQDGEGDTQYF
TGCGCCAGCAGCCAAGATGGTGAGGGAGATACGCAGTATTTT
>TRBV28|few|TRBJ2-1|NA|11
CASSRTNEQFF
TGTGCCAGCAGCCGAACCAATGAGCAGTTCTTC
>TRBV6-5|NA|TRBJ2-1|TRBD2|14
CASSQGRAGNEQFF
TGTGCCAGCAGTCAAGGACGAGCGGGAAATGAGCAGTTCTTC
>TRBV6-2/TRBV6-3|few|TRBJ1-5|TRBD1|14
CATNEAGGGQPQHF
TGTGCCACCAATGAGGCAGGGGGCGGTCAGCCCCAGCATTTT
>TRBV5-1|few|TRBJ1-1|NA|17
CASSPEMYRVVNTEAFF
TGCGCCAGCAGCCCCGAGATGTACAGAGTTGTGAACACTGAAGCTTTCTTT
>TRBV29-1|medium-sized|TRBJ2-5|TRBD1|13
CSVTQGAWETQYF
TGCAGCGTTACTCAGGGGGCTTGGGAGACCCAGTACTTC